This T cell receptor beta chain was observed in a study of blood T cell repertoires in COVID-19 (dated by TCRdb to the early 2020s). About the full investigation: The collaborator samples originated in the United States, Italy and Spain and spanned the acute and convalescent phases of COVID-19. Where available, HLA class I and class II types were taken from metadata supplied by the sample provider and were not determined by assay-based typing. Subjects who had been exposed to COVID-19, were actively infected with it, or had recovered from it provided the deeply sampled blood TCRbeta repertoires that made up the dataset. The sample metadata nearly always contained a de-identified subject ID, COVID-19 status, age in years and sex. The repertoires were released in a freely available public database meant as a resource for research on the immune response to SARS-CoV-2. Samples came from the ongoing ImmuneRACE study (first 160 participants) plus 1,254 subjects from 6 global collaborators. The material from the prospective study consisted of cDNA or gDNA derived from T cells, B-cell-depleted T cells, or PBMCs.

In the prospective study, participants were about 18 to 95 years old, resided in 20 to 30 geographic areas of the United States, and were enrolled through a virtual design. In the prospective study, cohorts were assigned on the basis of participant-reported clinical history obtained from a screening survey and a study questionnaire. In the prospective study, whole blood, serum and a nasopharyngeal or oropharyngeal swab were collected from each participant by mobile phlebotomists. Over an approximately 2-month period, participants in the prospective study had the option of providing additional blood draws and questionnaires. Blood samples from the prospective study were shipped frozen or at room temperature prior to DNA extraction. Findings and caveats that apply to the study as a whole: The quantity of clinical and demographic metadata differed by source and by participant and was supplied without curation.

TCRbeta CDR3 regions were amplified from genomic DNA by means of the immunoSEQ Assay, a bias-controlled multiplex PCR. Concerning the study's data processing: The number of nucleated cells in each sample was estimated from the amplification of reference gene primers within the assay. To quantify the absolute abundance of each unique TCRbeta CDR3 rearrangement, sequence reads were collapsed and filtered. Productive Simpson clonality was computed per sample as the square root of Simpson's diversity index over productive rearrangements. TCRdb retrieved this table from immuneACCESS and kept in-frame rearrangements only. Not all clones are present; in checked studies, unresolved V genes account for under half, and no reason is known for the remainder. The V and J calls and the clone size are those of that table, but D and trimming were determined from the DNA. Counted in this sample were 180,000 or so clones; 85% to 90% of them appeared once. The ten largest clones capture under 3% of the sample.

For this clone: Its specific antigen is unknown. Base qualities are not provided; no much larger clone lies one nucleotide away.

Inclusive of the bounding cysteine and phenylalanine, the CDR3 is 16 residues long. Only the CDR3 part of the read is kept: 48 bases, read in frame from the first base. CDR1 LNHDA and CDR2 SQIVND were looked up in the germline V gene (reference sequence). Trimming removed 4 bases from V and 0 bases from J, leaving 13 bases between the germline ends. Sample: PBMCs or T cells enriched from blood (not recorded which). The clonotype originates from a woman in her thirties or forties with acute COVID-19. The V and J genes are TRBV19 and TRBJ1-5; matching of 6 bases hints at TRBD1 as the D gene. CDR3 reads: CASSTLTGTSNQPQHF. The bases read TGTGCCAGTAGTACCCTAACAGGGACTAGCAATCAGCCCCAGCATTTT.